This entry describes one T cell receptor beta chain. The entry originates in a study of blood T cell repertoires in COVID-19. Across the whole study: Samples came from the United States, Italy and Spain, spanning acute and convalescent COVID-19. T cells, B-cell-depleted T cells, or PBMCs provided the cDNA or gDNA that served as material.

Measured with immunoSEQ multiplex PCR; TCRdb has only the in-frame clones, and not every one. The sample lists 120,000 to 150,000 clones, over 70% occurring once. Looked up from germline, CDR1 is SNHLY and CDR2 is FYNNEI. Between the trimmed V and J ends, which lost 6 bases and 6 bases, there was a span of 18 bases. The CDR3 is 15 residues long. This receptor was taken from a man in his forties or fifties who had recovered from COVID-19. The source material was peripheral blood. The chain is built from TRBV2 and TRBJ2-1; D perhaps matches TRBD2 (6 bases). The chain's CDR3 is CASRGESRSGNEQFF. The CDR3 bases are TGTGCCAGCAGGGGGGAAAGTCGTAGCGGCAATGAGCAGTTCTTC.